Listed here are 29 T cell receptor beta chains from one sample, sequenced in a study of T cells in Graves' hyperthyroidism and ophthalmopathy. Amplified TCR beta CDR3 regions derived from RNA transcripts. A first-round RT-PCR of the TCR CDR3 used the HTBI primer set. TCRdb independently ran MiXCR on the multiplex PCR reads; one entry per CDR3 protein. The sample holds hundreds of thousands of distinct CDR3 sequences, approximately 15% seen once. The specimen sequenced was blood. The receptors stem from a woman between 25 and 40 years old with Graves' hyperthyroidism that later progressed to Graves' ophthalmopathy.

This clonotype appeared many times. The chain combines TRBV12-3 or TRBV12-4 with TRBJ2-1; TRBD2 aligns across 9 bases. This CDR3 comprises 15 residues. V lost 7 bases to trimming and J lost 5 bases; unmatched junction nucleotides: 9. This CDR3 is CASTPGTSRHNEQFF. CDR3 coding DNA: TGTGCCAGCACCCCCGGGACTAGCCGCCACAATGAGCAGTTCTTC.

This clonotype was seen repeatedly, ten times or more. The chain is built from TRBV2 and TRBJ1-2, with TRBD1 identical over 7 bases. The length of the CDR3 is 12 residues. Germline CDR1 and CDR2: SNHLY and FYNNEI. V was clipped by 3 bases and J by 7 bases; unmatched bases: 2. The CDR3 DNA reads TGTGCCAGCAGTGACAGGGGGGGTGGCTACACCTTC. This gives the protein CASSDRGGGYTF.

Details on this clonotype: Possible read error: a much larger clone is one base away. V and J are TRBV18 and TRBJ1-1; 8 bases line up with TRBD1. Germline-derived CDR1 and CDR2 are KGHSH and LQKENI. The CDR3 extends over 16 amino acids. CDR3 residues: CASSPSLTGGDTESFF. The CDR3 bases are TGTGCCAGCTCACCGTCCCTTACAGGGGGGGACACTGAATCTTTCTTT.

At least ten counts were recorded for this clonotype. The chain has TRBV28 and TRBJ1-2, with 10 bases identical to TRBD1. The CDR3 is 16 residues long. Germline V gene sequence: CDR1 MDHEN, CDR2 SYDVKM. Trimming took 2 bases from V and 7 from J; bases not matched to a gene: 10. Here the CDR3 reads CASSLTGQGVWAGYTF. CDR3 sequence (DNA): TGTGCCAGCAGTTTAACCGGACAGGGGGTGTGGGCTGGCTACACCTTC.

There are many counts of this clonotype. The genes are TRBV5-1 and TRBJ2-1; 10 bases agree with TRBD1. The ends lost 3 bases at V and 3 bases at J; junction bases unmatched: 3. Germline-derived CDR1 and CDR2 are SGHRS and YFSETQ. This CDR3 contains 15 residues. CDR3 region: CASSSTGGGYNEQFF. CDR3 nucleotide sequence: TGCGCCAGCAGCTCGACAGGGGGCGGCTACAATGAGCAGTTCTTC. Combining the CDR3 with reference TRBV5-1 and TRBJ2-1 gives the whole variable domain KAGVTQTPRYLIKTRGQQVTLSCSPISGHRSVSWYQQTPGQGLQFLFEYFSETQRNKGNFPGRFSGRQFSNSRSEMNVSTLELGDSALYLCASSSTGGGYNEQFFGPGTRLTVL.

This clonotype was counted only a few times. The J gene is TRBJ2-4, the V gene TRBV5-1, with TRBD2 matching over 7 bases. The trim removed 2 bases at V and 3 bases at J, leaving 8 bases unmatched. There are 16 residues in the CDR3. Germline values: CDR1 SGHRS, CDR2 YFSETQ. CDR3 DNA: TGCGCCAGCAGCTTCGGCAGGGAGGGTTTCAAAAACATTCAGTACTTC. This codes for CASSFGREGFKNIQYF.

This clonotype has just a few counts. A much more abundant neighbour one base away suggests this may be a read error. The gene calls are TRBV3-1 and TRBJ1-1, with D hard to call. The CDR3 is 12 residues long. Trimming left V 3 bases short and J 0 bases short, with 2 bases between. From germline, CDR1 is LGHDT and CDR2 YNNKEL (reference sequence). CDR3 protein: CASSHVNTEAFF. The CDR3 DNA follows: TGTGCCAGCAGCCACGTGAACACTGAAGCTTTCTTT.

Turning to this clonotype: Relative to the germline gene, one junction end is altered; a read error may explain this. The rearrangement links TRBV7-2 to TRBJ2-1; the D call may be TRBD1 or TRBD2 (5 bases each). Germline assignment: CDR1 SGHTA and CDR2 FQGNSA. The CDR3 contains 17 residues. CDR3 DNA: TGTGCCAGCAGCTTAGAGGGTTCGCAGAGGGGTCACAATGAGCAGCTCTTC. It specifies CASSLEGSQRGHNEQLF.

V usage is TRBV4-1 and J usage is TRBJ2-6; D not certain. Germline V gives CDR1 MGHRA, CDR2 YSYEKL. The CDR3 covers 15 residues. The V end lost 4 bases, the J end lost 3 bases, and 10 bases lay between the germline ends. CDR3 amino acids: CASSPLGFGANVLTF. CDR3 sequence (DNA): TGCGCCAGCAGCCCTTTGGGGTTTGGGGCCAACGTCCTGACTTTC.

This clonotype occurred a few times. The chain is built from TRBV7-2 and TRBJ1-1; D unresolved. The CDR3 sequence is 15 residues long. CDR1 is SGHTA and CDR2 is FQGNSA in the germline V gene. Trimming stripped 1 base from V and 6 bases from J, with 15 bases between. For the CDR3, the DNA is TGTGCCAGCAGCTTAGAGAGGGTATCAAAACCTGAAGCTTTCTTT. It is translated as CASSLERVSKPEAFF. Filled out from reference TRBV7-2 and TRBJ1-1, the complete variable domain reads GAGVSQSPSNKVTEKGKDVELRCDPISGHTALYWYRQSLGQGLEFLIYFQGNSAPDKSGLPSDRFSAERTGGSVSTLTIQRTQQEDSAVYLCASSLERVSKPEAFFGQGTRLTVV.

This clonotype was found a few times. This rearrangement joins TRBV7-9 to TRBJ2-7; 12 bases match TRBD2. V was pared by 3 bases and J by 0 bases, with 9 bases of the junction left unmatched. This CDR3 comprises 18 residues. Germline CDR1 is SEHNR and CDR2 is FQNEAQ (reference sequence). CDR3 sequence (DNA): TGTGCCAGCAGCTTCAAGACTAGCGGGAGTCCCGGCTCCTACGAGCAGTACTTC. This encodes CASSFKTSGSPGSYEQYF.

This clonotype was seen at least ten times. The chain is built from TRBV10-1 and TRBJ1-5; no firm D call. Germline assignment: CDR1 WNHNN and CDR2 SYGVQD (reference sequence). The CDR3 is 14 residues long. Between the trimmed V and J ends, which lost 0 bases and 4 bases, there was a span of 7 bases. The CDR3 region has the DNA TGCGCCAGCAGTGAGTCCGGTACGAATCAGCCCCAGCATTTT. Translating it yields CASSESGTNQPQHF.

This clonotype was recorded many times. The V call is TRBV12-3 or TRBV12-4, the J call TRBJ2-1; TRBD2 agrees at 7 bases. The CDR3 is 12 residues long. This CDR3 reads CAAASGINEQFF. In nucleotides, the CDR3 is TGTGCTGCGGCTAGCGGCATCAATGAGCAGTTCTTC.

This clonotype came up many times. This sequence joins TRBV20-1 and TRBJ2-7; weak D call: TRBD1 (5 bases). The ends were cut back, 3 bases at V and 5 bases at J, with 20 bases in the middle. Germline CDR1 is DFQATT and CDR2 is SNEGSKA (reference sequence). There are 15 residues in the CDR3. The chain's CDR3 is CSARGPAGNRDEQYF. CDR3 nucleotide sequence: TGCAGTGCTAGGGGTCCGGCAGGGAATCGCGACGAGCAGTACTTC.

This clonotype was seen repeatedly, ten times or more. The chain joins TRBV6-1 to TRBJ1-2, with TRBD1 matching 9 bases. The CDR3 runs 15 residues. V gave up 5 bases and J gave up 4 bases; unmatched junction bases: 8. CDR1 and CDR2 (germline): MNHNS, SASEGT. The CDR3 reads CASSISGTGLYGYTF. The CDR3, as DNA: TGTGCCAGCAGTATCTCCGGGACAGGGCTCTATGGCTACACCTTC.

This clonotype was observed a few times. The CDR3, as DNA: TGTGCCATCAGTGTGGACAGGGAGAACACTGAAGCTTTCTTT. Protein product: CAISVDRENTEAFF. V usage is TRBV10-3 and J usage is TRBJ1-1; 8 bases are a match to TRBD1. Germline lookup yields CDR1 ENHRY and CDR2 SYGVKD. The CDR3 has 14 amino acids. V shed 4 bases, J shed 1 base, and the junction held 2 bases outside the gene matches.

To note about this clonotype: The junction shows a germline mismatch at one end, possibly a read error. The gene calls are TRBV24-1 and TRBJ2-3; 7 bases agree with TRBD2. The CDR3 has 17 residues. Germline loops: CDR1 KGHDR, CDR2 SFDVKD. CDR3 residues: CATSDTSESLITDTQYF. CDR3 bases: TGTGCCACCAGTGATACTAGCGAGTCACTGATCACAGATACGCAGTATTTC.

This clonotype was picked up a small number of times. The chain has TRBV10-3 and TRBJ2-7, with 7 bases identical to TRBD1. CDR1 ENHRY and CDR2 SYGVKD come from the germline V gene. The CDR3 has 13 amino acids. The trim removed 5 bases at V and 5 bases at J, leaving 6 bases unmatched. CDR3 nucleotide sequence: TGTGCCATCAGTAGACAGGGTTCGAACGAGCAGTACTTC. Its translation: CAISRQGSNEQYF.

In its sample, this clonotype was seen many times. The V gene is TRBV7-8, the J gene TRBJ1-5; possibly TRBD1 for D (5 bases). This CDR3 has 17 residues. The germline V gene has CDR1 SGHVS and CDR2 FQNEAQ. V was clipped by 4 bases and J by 5 bases, with 21 bases between them. The DNA of the CDR3 is TGTGCCAGCAGCTCAAGAACGGACGGAGCGGGGCATCAGCCCCAGCATTTT. The encoded protein is CASSSRTDGAGHQPQHF. Supplemented by reference TRBV7-8 and TRBJ1-5, the full variable domain reads GAGVSQSPRYKVAKRGQDVALRCDPISGHVSLFWYQQALGQGPEFLTYFQNEAQLDKSGLPSDRFFAERPEGSVSTLKIQRTQQEDSAVYLCASSSRTDGAGHQPQHFGDGTRLSIL.

This chain links TRBV19 with TRBJ2-3; D tentatively reads TRBD1 or TRBD2 (5 bases each). This CDR3 has 15 residues. The germline CDR1 and CDR2 sequences are LNHDA and SQIVND (reference sequence). Trimming removed 10 bases from V and 0 bases from J, with 17 bases in between. DNA of the CDR3: TGTGCCACCAAGTATAGGGGCGGGAGCACAGATACGCAGTATTTT. As protein: CATKYRGGSTDTQYF.

In this sample, this clonotype turned up many times. The chain carries TRBV27 and TRBJ1-1; TRBD1 is a possible D gene (5 bases). The CDR3 consists of 11 residues. Looked up from germline, CDR1 is MNHEY and CDR2 is SMNVEV (reference sequence). V was cut by 6 bases and J by 11 bases, with 13 bases left in between. As DNA, the CDR3 is TGTGCCAGCAGACACCAGGGTCCGGCTTTCTTT. It is translated as CASRHQGPAFF.

The chain employs TRBV7-3 and TRBJ2-6; D might be TRBD2 (6 bases). The V end was cut by 5 bases, the J end by 4 bases, with 15 bases between. The CDR3 runs to 16 residues. Per the germline V gene, CDR1 is SGHTA and CDR2 is FQGTGA. The DNA of the CDR3 is TGTGCCAGCAGCCCGGCCGGCGGGGTCGGGGCCAACGTCCTGACTTTC. The encoded protein is CASSPAGGVGANVLTF.

The rearrangement uses TRBV29-1 and TRBJ2-1, with 9 bases identical to TRBD2. The germline CDR1 and CDR2 sequences are SQVTM and ANQGSEA. The CDR3 contains 16 residues. J lost 3 bases, V lost 1 base, and 7 bases had no gene match. DNA of the CDR3: TGCAGCGTTGAAGCACGTGGCGGGAGGGTCTACAATGAGCAGTTCTTC. It codes for CSVEARGGRVYNEQFF.

At least ten counts were recorded for this clonotype. The chain employs TRBV2 and TRBJ2-5; D might be TRBD2 (6 bases). Germline V gives CDR1 SNHLY, CDR2 FYNNEI. The germline V and J ends were trimmed by 8 bases and 5 bases, with 15 bases remaining between them. This CDR3 is 13 amino acids long. CDR3 loop: CASSVGGVETQYF. The CDR3 DNA reads as TGTGCCAGCTCGGTGGGAGGAGTTGAGACCCAGTACTTC.

V is TRBV15 and J is TRBJ2-2; 8 nucleotides match TRBD2. CDR1 is LNHNV, CDR2 YYDKDF, per germline (reference sequence). This CDR3 region has 15 residues. Losses at the gene ends were 0 bases for V and 8 bases for J; bases not matched to a gene: 5. The CDR3 loop is CATSRESGSKGELFF. CDR3 bases: TGTGCCACCAGCAGAGAGAGCGGGAGTAAGGGGGAGCTGTTTTTT.

The rearrangement uses TRBV4-3 and TRBJ1-2, with D perhaps matching TRBD1 (5 bases). The germline gives CDR1 LGHNA, CDR2 YSLEER. This CDR3 is 15 amino acids long. The V and J ends lost 2 bases and 4 bases respectively, with 14 bases between them. The CDR3 DNA follows: TGCGCCAGCAGCCAAATAAGGGACGTGCGCTATGGCTACACCTTC. Translation: CASSQIRDVRYGYTF.

This clonotype was detected many times. The V call is TRBV12-3 or TRBV12-4, the J call TRBJ1-2; D possibly corresponds to TRBD1 (6 bases). Between the trimmed V and J ends, which lost 5 bases and 1 base, there was a span of 11 bases. This CDR3 is built from 14 residues. CDR3 loop: CASSPGQHNYGYTF. In DNA, the CDR3 is TGTGCCAGCAGTCCGGGACAACATAACTATGGCTACACCTTC.

The chain combines TRBV4-1 with TRBJ2-2, with D hard to call. The CDR3 sequence is 18 residues long. V was shortened by 1 base and J by 2 bases, with 17 bases between the two germline ends. CDR1 and CDR2 (germline): MGHRA, YSYEKL. In DNA, the CDR3 is TGCGCCAGCAGCCAAGCACCCGGTAGTCGGGTCAACACCGGGGAGCTGTTTTTT. As protein: CASSQAPGSRVNTGELFF.

This clonotype was counted ten times or more. The genes are TRBV30 and TRBJ2-3; TRBD2 is a possible D gene (6 bases). CDR1 GTSNPN and CDR2 SVGIG come from the germline V gene (reference sequence). Trimming shortened V by 3 bases and J by 6 bases, and 10 bases separated the two germline ends. The CDR3 runs to 12 residues. CDR3 in amino acids: CAWRTEGDTQYF. CDR3 sequence (DNA): TGTGCCTGGAGGACGGAGGGGGATACGCAGTATTTT.